This is a list of T cell receptor beta chains from one sample in a study of T cells in Graves' hyperthyroidism and ophthalmopathy. TCRdb used MiXCR to reprocess the multiplex PCR reads, holding one entry per CDR3 protein. The sample has 600,000 or so distinct CDR3 sequences; 35% to 55% are singletons. The sequencing sample was made of peripheral blood or thyroid tissue (not recorded which). Receptors were obtained from a woman aged 18-30 years with Graves' hyperthyroidism. The CDR3 runs from the conserved cysteine through the conserved F or W. The order of the fields is J gene, V gene, D gene, clone size, CDR3 DNA, CDR3 protein. A D gene is named only where the DNA matches it firmly. Where a row states a size, it is once, few, many or the class of an expanded clone; other rows omit it.

TRBJ1-1 TRBV7-9 . . TGTGCCAGCAGCTTAGTGGGTTTGAGGCAGAGGGAAACAAAAGCTTTCTTT CASSLVGLRQRETKAFF
TRBJ1-5 TRBV20-1 . . TGCAGTGCTAGATTCCTCAATCAGCCCCAGCATTTT CSARFLNQPQHF
TRBJ1-1 TRBV11-2 . . TGTGCCAGCAGCTACCGGTCCCACACTGAAGCTTTCTTT CASSYRSHTEAFF
TRBJ1-2 TRBV29-1 . many TGCAGCGTTGAAAGCCGCAGGGCAAACTATGGCTACACCTTC CSVESRRANYGYTF
TRBJ1-2 TRBV29-1 . many TGCAGCGTTTGGTGGAGGGGCTACACCTTC CSVWWRGYTF
TRBJ1-2 TRBV2 TRBD1 few TGTGCCAGCACCGACCGTGACAGGGCATATGGCTACACCTTC CASTDRDRAYGYTF
TRBJ1-5 TRBV12-3/TRBV12-4 TRBD1 . TGTGCCAGCAGTACACAGGGGAGAGGGAAGCCCCAGCATTTT CASSTQGRGKPQHF
TRBJ2-5 TRBV7-9 . . TGTGCCAGCAGCACCTCCGGGACCACACTCGAGACCCAGTACTTC CASSTSGTTLETQYF
TRBJ2-7 TRBV7-9 . . TGTGCCAGCAGCCCCCCCGACCCCCGAAGCCCTATCCACGAGCAGTACTTC CASSPPDPRSPIHEQYF
TRBJ1-4 TRBV2 . . TGTGCCAGCAGTCAGGACCTTAATGAAAAACTGTTTTTT CASSQDLNEKLFF
TRBJ1-2 TRBV24-1 . . TGTGCCAGCAGTGATGGATGGTCTGACGGCTACACCTTC CASSDGWSDGYTF
TRBJ1-1 TRBV9 . few TGTGCCAGCAGCGTAGGAGCGGGTCTGACTGAAGCTTTCTTT CASSVGAGLTEAFF
TRBJ1-5 TRBV2 . many TGTGCCAGCAGTGATACTGCTAGGAGTGAGCCCCAGCATTTT CASSDTARSEPQHF
TRBJ2-3 TRBV15 . . TGTGCCACCAGCATAGGTCCAACTGTCACAGATACGCAGTATTTT CATSIGPTVTDTQYF
TRBJ1-2 TRBV7-6 TRBD1 once TGTGCCAGCAGAAACAGGGGGAACTATGGCTACACCTTC CASRNRGNYGYTF
TRBJ2-6 TRBV19 . . TGTGCCAGTAGTATACCCCCAGGGGCTGGGGCCAACGTCCTGACTTTC CASSIPPGAGANVLTF
TRBJ2-7 TRBV20-1 TRBD2 . TGCAGTGCTCCAACAGCTAGCGGGCGATCCTACGAGCAGTACTTC CSAPTASGRSYEQYF
TRBJ2-6 TRBV29-1 . few TGCAGCGTTGAGCTCCCATGGTCGGCCGGGGCCAACGTCCTGACTTTC CSVELPWSAGANVLTF
TRBJ2-5 TRBV29-1 TRBD2 many TGCAGCGTACCGGGACTAGCGGGATATGAGACCCAGTACTTC CSVPGLAGYETQYF
TRBJ2-7 TRBV7-2 . . TGTGCCAGCAGCTTAGGACCGGGGTACACCTACGAGCAGTACTTC CASSLGPGYTYEQYF
TRBJ2-2 TRBV29-1 TRBD1 many TGCAGCGTAACAGGGGGCGCGAACACCGGGGAGCTGTTTTTT CSVTGGANTGELFF
TRBJ2-3 TRBV29-1 TRBD1 . TGCAGCGTCGGACAGGGAGGCACAGATACGCAGTATTTT CSVGQGGTDTQYF
TRBJ2-7 TRBV29-1 TRBD2 . TGCAGCGTTTTGATTGGACTAGCGAGCTCCTACGAGCAGTACTTC CSVLIGLASSYEQYF
TRBJ1-1 TRBV19 . . TGTGCCAGTAGGGGCGGGAGCATGAACACTGAAGCTTTCTTT CASRGGSMNTEAFF
TRBJ2-5 TRBV20-1 . few TGCAGTGCTAGTCCGGCAGTAGACCAAGAGACCCAGTACTTC CSASPAVDQETQYF
TRBJ1-1 TRBV24-1 TRBD1 . TGTGCCACCAGTGATGTGACAGGGCGAATGGCTTTCTTT CATSDVTGRMAFF
TRBJ1-6 TRBV25-1 . few TGTGCCAGCAGTCCCTCCAACAGCAATAATTCACCCCTCCACTTT CASSPSNSNNSPLHF
TRBJ2-5 TRBV11-2 . . TGTGCCAGCAGCTTAGTGTATAGGAGTTCGGGGGAGACCCAGTACTTC CASSLVYRSSGETQYF
TRBJ2-7 TRBV2 TRBD2 . TGTGCCAGCAGACGGACTAGCGGGAGGGACTACGAGCAGTACTTC CASRRTSGRDYEQYF
TRBJ1-3 TRBV7-3 TRBD1 . TGTGCCAGCAGGGGACAGGGGGACTCTGGAAACACCATATATTTT CASRGQGDSGNTIYF
TRBJ1-4 TRBV20-1 TRBD1 few TGCAGTGCTAGTGGGACAGGGGATGAAAAACTGTTTTTT CSASGTGDEKLFF
TRBJ2-7 TRBV29-1 TRBD2 . TGCAGCGTTGAGACTAGCGGCCGTACCTACGAGCAGTACTTC CSVETSGRTYEQYF
TRBJ1-4 TRBV12-3/TRBV12-4 . once TGTGCCAGCAGTTTGGAGGGGGGGAAGGAAAAACTGTTTTTT CASSLEGGKEKLFF
TRBJ1-4 TRBV29-1 TRBD1 . TGCAGCGTTGGGACAGGGGGGGATGAAAAACTGTTTTTT CSVGTGGDEKLFF
TRBJ2-7 TRBV9 . . TGTGCCAGCAGCGTAGTGACAGATTACGAGCAGTACTTC CASSVVTDYEQYF
TRBJ1-5 TRBV7-8 TRBD1 . TGTGCCAGCAGCTTTTATCCGGGACAGTGTAGCAATCAGCCCCAGCATTTT CASSFYPGQCSNQPQHF